One sample yielded the 2 T cell receptor beta chains listed below, sequenced in a study of blood T cell repertoires in COVID-19. TCRdb's copy holds only in-frame clones and misses some; the assay was immunoSEQ multiplex PCR. The data hold about 190,000 clones, with around 91% observed a single time. The sample consisted of peripheral blood. The receptors here all came from a man aged 50 or older with acute or convalescent COVID-19.

V and J are TRBV4-2 and TRBJ2-2; TRBD2 matches at 7 bases. CDR1 and CDR2 from the germline V gene are LGHNA and YNFKEQ. V lost 0 bases and J lost 3; bases outside the gene matches: 19. The CDR3 length is 21 residues. The CDR3 loop reads CASSQDRRGPLADHYTGELFF. The CDR3 DNA is TGTGCCAGCAGCCAAGACCGACGGGGACCCCTAGCGGATCATTACACCGGGGAGCTGTTTTTT.

This chain connects TRBV9 to TRBJ1-5; 8 nucleotides match TRBD1. This CDR3 spans 15 amino acids. Germline values: CDR1 SGDLS, CDR2 YYNGEE. V dropped 3 bases and J dropped 3; count of bases not matched to a gene: 5. The CDR3 DNA follows: TGTGCCAGCAGCGGGTCAGGGGGCAACAATCAGCCCCAGCATTTT. Translated: CASSGSGGNNQPQHF. Full variable domain (outside the CDR3, taken from reference TRBV9 and TRBJ1-5): DSGVTQTPKHLITATGQRVTLRCSPRSGDLSVYWYQQSLDQGLQFLIQYYNGEERAKGNILERFSAQQFPDLHSELNLSSLELGDSALYFCASSGSGGNNQPQHFGDGTRLSIL.